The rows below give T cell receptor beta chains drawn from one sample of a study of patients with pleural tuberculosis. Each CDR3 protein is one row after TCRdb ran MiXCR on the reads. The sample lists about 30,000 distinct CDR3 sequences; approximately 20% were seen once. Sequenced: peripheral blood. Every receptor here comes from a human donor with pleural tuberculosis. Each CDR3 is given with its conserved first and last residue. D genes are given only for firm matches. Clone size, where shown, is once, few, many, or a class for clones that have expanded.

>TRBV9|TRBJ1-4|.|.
TGTGCCAGCACCCGTGATGGGAGGCCCTTGTCGGGACTGTCTTTT
CASTRDGRPLSGLSF
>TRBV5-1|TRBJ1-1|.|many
TGCGCCAGCAGCTCCTACAGGGTGTCCACTGAAGCTTTCTTT
CASSSYRVSTEAFF
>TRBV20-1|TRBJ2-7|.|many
TGCAGTGCTTTTAGCGGCTACGAGCAGTACTTC
CSAFSGYEQYF
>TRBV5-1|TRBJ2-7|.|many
TGCGCCAGCAGCTTGGGACAGTCATATTCCTACGAGCAGTACTTC
CASSLGQSYSYEQYF
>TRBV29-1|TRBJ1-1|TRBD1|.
TGCAGCGTTGGTCGCAGGGGGCTATCGGGAAATATGAACACTGAAGCTTTCTTT
CSVGRRGLSGNMNTEAFF
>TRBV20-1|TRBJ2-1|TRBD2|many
TGCAGTGCGAATCCTAGCGGAGCCTACAATGAGCAGTTCTTC
CSANPSGAYNEQFF
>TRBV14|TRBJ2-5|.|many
TGTGCCAGCAGCCACTCGGGAACCCAGTACTTC
CASSHSGTQYF
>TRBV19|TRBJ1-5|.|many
TGTGCCAGTAGTAAACCCAGGGAGGGTCAGCCCCAGCATTTT
CASSKPREGQPQHF
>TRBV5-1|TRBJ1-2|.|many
TGCGCCAGCAGCGCTTCGGGGGATCCTAACTATGGCTACACCTTC
CASSASGDPNYGYTF
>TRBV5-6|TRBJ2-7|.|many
TGTGCCAGCAGCTTGTCACGACGGTACTACGAGCAGTACTTC
CASSLSRRYYEQYF
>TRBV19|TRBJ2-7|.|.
TGTTCCAGTATGAGGACCCCCTACTACGAGCAGTACTTC
CSSMRTPYYEQYF
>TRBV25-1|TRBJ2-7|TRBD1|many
TGTGCCAGCAGTGACTCGGGACAGGGCCCCTACGAGCAGTACTTC
CASSDSGQGPYEQYF
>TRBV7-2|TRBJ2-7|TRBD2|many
TGTGCCAGCAGCTTAGAGACTAGCGGGGCGGTCTACGAGCAGTACTTC
CASSLETSGAVYEQYF
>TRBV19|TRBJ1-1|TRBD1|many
TGTGCCAGTAGCTCGACAGGGTGGACTGAAGCTTTCTTT
CASSSTGWTEAFF
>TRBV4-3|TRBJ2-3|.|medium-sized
TGCGCCAGCAGCCTGACGCTAGCGACTTACACAGATACGCAGTATTTT
CASSLTLATYTDTQYF
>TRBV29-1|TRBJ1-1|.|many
TGCAGCGTTGAAAAAGGGCTGAACACTGAAGCTTTCTTT
CSVEKGLNTEAFF
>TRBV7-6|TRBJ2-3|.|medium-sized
TGTGCCAGCAGCTTATCCCCCCAGTTACGCACAGATACGCAGTATTTT
CASSLSPQLRTDTQYF
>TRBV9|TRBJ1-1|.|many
TGTGCCAGCAGCGAACACCGCGGAACTGAAGCTTTCTTT
CASSEHRGTEAFF
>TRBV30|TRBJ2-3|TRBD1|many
TGTGCCTGGAGTGGAGGAAGGGGGCTAAATACGCAGTATTTT
CAWSGGRGLNTQYF
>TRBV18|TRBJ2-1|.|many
TGTGCCAGCTCACCCTCCTTGAACCATGAGCAGTTCTTC
CASSPSLNHEQFF
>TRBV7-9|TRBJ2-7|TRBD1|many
TGTGCCAGCAGCCCCTGGGGCGACAGGGGCTACGAGCAGTACTTC
CASSPWGDRGYEQYF
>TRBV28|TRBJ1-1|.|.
TGTGGCAGCAGTTCTAGGACAGCAAAAGCCTTCTTT
CGSSSRTAKAFF
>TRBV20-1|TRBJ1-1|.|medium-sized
TGCAGTGCCGGGGGCCTTGGGAACACTGAAGCTTTCTTT
CSAGGLGNTEAFF
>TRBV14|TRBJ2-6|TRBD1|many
TGTGCCAGCAGCCAAGGAGGGACAGGGGTGTTGGCTGGGGCCAACGTCCTGACTTTC
CASSQGGTGVLAGANVLTF
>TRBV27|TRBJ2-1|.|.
TGTGCCAGCAGTTTATCTACAGGGACCTACAATGAGCAGTTCTTC
CASSLSTGTYNEQFF
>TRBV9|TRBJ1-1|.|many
TGTGCCAGCAGCGCCTCTTGGAACACTGAAGCTTTCTTT
CASSASWNTEAFF
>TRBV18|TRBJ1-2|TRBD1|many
TGTGCCAGCTCACCTAGTAACCGGGACAGACGCTATGGCTACACCTTC
CASSPSNRDRRYGYTF
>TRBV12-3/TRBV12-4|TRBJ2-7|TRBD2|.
TGTGCCAGCAGCGGGACTAGCGGCTCCTACGAGCAGTACTTC
CASSGTSGSYEQYF
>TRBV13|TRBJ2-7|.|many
TGTGCCAGCAGCTTAGAATCTCAGTTAGCGGCCAACTACGAGCAGTACTTC
CASSLESQLAANYEQYF
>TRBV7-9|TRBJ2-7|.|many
TGTGCCAGCAGCTTAGCGAGTGCGAGGACCCTCTCCTACGAGCAGTACTTC
CASSLASARTLSYEQYF
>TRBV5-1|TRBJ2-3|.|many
TGCGCCAGCAGCCCCCAGCCCAGCACAGATACGCAGTATTTT
CASSPQPSTDTQYF
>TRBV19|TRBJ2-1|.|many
TGTGCCAGTAGTATAGAGAAAGCGATAACCCAAGAGCAGTTCTTC
CASSIEKAITQEQFF
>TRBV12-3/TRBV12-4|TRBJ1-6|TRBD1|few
TGTGCCAGCAGTACTCGGACAGGGACTTCCTATAATTCACCCCTCCACTTT
CASSTRTGTSYNSPLHF
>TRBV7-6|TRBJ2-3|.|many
TGTGCCAGCACCCTTGGACCCGTAGATACGCAGTATTTT
CASTLGPVDTQYF
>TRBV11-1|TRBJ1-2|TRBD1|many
TGTGCCAGCAGCAAAAGCACAGGGGAGGGGACTAACTATGGCTACACCTTC
CASSKSTGEGTNYGYTF
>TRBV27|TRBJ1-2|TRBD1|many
TGTGCCAGCAGTTTAACTACAGGGGGCTTTGGCTACACCTTC
CASSLTTGGFGYTF
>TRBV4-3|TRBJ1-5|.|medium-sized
TGCGCCAGCAGCCAAGATGTTAATCAGCCCCAGCATTTT
CASSQDVNQPQHF
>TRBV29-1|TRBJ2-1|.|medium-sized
TGCAGCGTTGAGATTAATGAGCAGTTCTTC
CSVEINEQFF
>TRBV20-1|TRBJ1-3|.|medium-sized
TGCAGTGCTCCTACAGTGCACACCATATATTTT
CSAPTVHTIYF
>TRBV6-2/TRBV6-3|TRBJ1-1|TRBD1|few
TGTGCCAGCAGTTACAGGGGGCTCTTAACTGAAGCTTTCTTT
CASSYRGLLTEAFF